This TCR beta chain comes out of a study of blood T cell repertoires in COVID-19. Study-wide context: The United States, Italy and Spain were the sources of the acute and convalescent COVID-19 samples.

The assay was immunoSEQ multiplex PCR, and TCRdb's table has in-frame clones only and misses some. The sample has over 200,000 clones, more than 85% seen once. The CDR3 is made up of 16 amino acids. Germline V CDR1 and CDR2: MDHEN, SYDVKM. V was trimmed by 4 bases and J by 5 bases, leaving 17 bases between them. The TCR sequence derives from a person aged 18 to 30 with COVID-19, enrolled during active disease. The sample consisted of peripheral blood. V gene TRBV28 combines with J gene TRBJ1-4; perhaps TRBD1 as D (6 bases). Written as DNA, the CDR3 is TGTGCCAGCAGTTCCGCCGGGACACCGTTAAATGAAAAACTGTTTTTT. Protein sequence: CASSSAGTPLNEKLFF.